The clone carrying this T cell receptor (beta chain) was detected only a few times. Each CDR3 protein gets one entry after TCRdb re-called the RT-PCR reads with MiXCR. In the table there are approximately 720,000 distinct CDR3 sequences, about 14% of which are singletons. The germline V gene encodes CDR1 MNHEY and CDR2 SVGEGT. CDR3 length equals 16 residues. Trimming cost V 2 bases and J 8 bases; bases outside gene matches: 10. The chain has TRBV6-2 or TRBV6-3 and TRBJ2-1, with 9 bases identical to TRBD2. The sequenced sample was memory CD4+ T cells from blood. The source of this sequence is a female donor in good health, serving as a healthy control. The CDR3 nucleotides read TGTGCCAGCAGTTACCCAGTAGCGGGAGTCGACGATGAGCAGTTCTTC. Its translation: CASSYPVAGVDDEQFF.